These 25 T cell receptor beta chains share one sample of origin, sequenced in a study of cytomegalovirus exposure and HLA in healthy donors. The PCR used 60 Vbeta and 13 Jbeta primers. The table came from immunoSEQ multiplex PCR; TCRdb's copy has only in-frame clones and leaves some out. This table lists 150,000 to 200,000 clones. The material sequenced was PBMCs. Every receptor here comes from a woman aged 18-29 years in good health and CMV-seropositive.

V usage is TRBV7-9 and J usage is TRBJ2-7, with 12 bases fitting TRBD2. This CDR3 is built from 14 residues. The J segment lost 6 bases and the V segment lost 10 bases, leaving 10 bases of the junction unmatched. Germline CDR1 is SEHNR and CDR2 is FQNEAQ (reference sequence). Here the CDR3 reads CATPPSGGAAEQYF. In DNA, the CDR3 is TGTGCCACCCCTCCTAGCGGGGGGGCTGCCGAGCAGTACTTC.

V is TRBV4-3 and J is TRBJ2-3, with D possibly TRBD2 on 7 matching bases. Germline assignment: CDR1 LGHNA and CDR2 YSLEER. The CDR3 spans 17 residues. V was cut by 1 base and J by 0 bases, with 14 bases left in between. The CDR3 region has the DNA TGCGCCAGCAGCCAAGTCCCGCGGGGGCCAAGCACAGATACGCAGTATTTT. Amino acids: CASSQVPRGPSTDTQYF.

The V and J genes are TRBV18 and TRBJ2-3; possibly TRBD2 for D (6 bases). Germline V gene data show CDR1 as KGHSH and CDR2 as LQKENI. V was cut by 5 bases and J by 3 bases, with 24 bases left in between. This CDR3 has 18 residues. This chain's CDR3 is CASSTYTTSEGETDTQYF. Here the CDR3 DNA reads TGTGCCAGCTCAACATATACCACATCGGAGGGTGAGACAGATACGCAGTATTTT.

J is TRBJ2-1 and V is TRBV11-1, with TRBD1 identical over 7 bases. The trim removed 7 bases at V and 6 bases at J, leaving 12 bases unmatched. CDR1 is SGHAT, CDR2 FQDESV, per germline (reference sequence). There are 15 residues in the CDR3. The CDR3 spells CASTLGDRDSNEQFF. As DNA, the CDR3 is TGTGCCAGCACCCTCGGAGACAGGGACAGCAATGAGCAGTTCTTC. Filled out from reference TRBV11-1 and TRBJ2-1, the complete variable domain reads EAEVAQSPRYKITEKSQAVAFWCDPISGHATLYWYRQILGQGPELLVQFQDESVVDDSQLPKDRFSAERLKGVDSTLKIQPAELGDSAMYLCASTLGDRDSNEQFFGPGTRLTVL.

This chain joins TRBV29-1 and TRBJ1-2; 8 positions agree with TRBD1. V shed 5 bases and J 7 bases; nucleotides not matched to a gene: 12. CDR1 and CDR2 (germline): SQVTM, ANQGSEA. The CDR3 runs 14 residues. The CDR3 protein is CSVSKQGEPGGYTF. The CDR3 DNA reads TGCAGCGTTTCCAAACAGGGGGAACCAGGTGGCTACACCTTC.

The chain carries TRBV30 and TRBJ1-2; D possibly corresponds to TRBD1 (5 bases). From germline, CDR1 is GTSNPN and CDR2 SVGIG (reference sequence). Between the trimmed V and J ends, which lost 0 bases and 4 bases, there was a span of 12 bases. This CDR3 has 14 residues. The CDR3 loop reads CAWSVRGTAYGYTF. DNA of the CDR3: TGTGCCTGGAGTGTACGGGGGACTGCCTATGGCTACACCTTC.

The chain recombines TRBV5-1 with TRBJ2-5; no reliable D call. Germline V gene lookup returns CDR1 SGHRS and CDR2 YFSETQ. The CDR3 contains 12 residues. V lost 1 base and J lost 3, with 4 bases in between. In DNA form, the CDR3 reads TGCGCCAGCAGCTTGCCTGAAGAGACCCAGTACTTC. Translating it yields CASSLPEETQYF.

This rearrangement joins TRBV7-2 to TRBJ2-7; 7 bases align to TRBD2. Trimming cost V 4 bases and J 2 bases; bases outside gene matches: 11. The germline V gene has CDR1 SGHTA and CDR2 FQGNSA. This CDR3 is built from 16 residues. CDR3 region: CASSSRLARLAYEQYF. In DNA, the CDR3 is TGTGCCAGCAGCTCTCGACTAGCTAGATTGGCCTACGAGCAGTACTTC.

V gene TRBV19 combines with J gene TRBJ1-5, with unresolved D. Trimming pared 5 bases from V and 1 base from J, leaving 15 bases between. Germline V gene sequence: CDR1 LNHDA, CDR2 SQIVND (reference sequence). This CDR3 is 16 amino acids long. CDR3 sequence: CASSAHLSPSNQPQHF. DNA for the CDR3: TGTGCCAGTAGTGCACACCTCTCGCCCAGCAATCAGCCCCAGCATTTT.

Details on this clone: Additional DNA sequences in this sample encode the identical CDR3. CDR3 residues: CASSAGQTTEAFF. In DNA, the CDR3 is TGCGCCAGCAGCGCTGGACAGACCACTGAAGCTTTCTTT. V usage is TRBV5-1 and J usage is TRBJ1-1; maybe TRBD1 (6 bases). The CDR3 is made up of 13 amino acids. CDR1 and CDR2 from the germline V gene are SGHRS and YFSETQ. The ends were cut back, 4 bases at V and 4 bases at J, with 11 bases in the middle.

The chain couples TRBV7-2 to TRBJ2-4, with a weak D call TRBD2 (5 bases). The germline V gene encodes CDR1 SGHTA and CDR2 FQGNSA. V lost 2 bases, J lost 6 bases, and 17 bases lay in between. CDR3 length: 16 amino acids. CDR3 loop: CASSLRIAQPRNIQYF. The CDR3 bases are TGTGCCAGCAGCTTACGGATAGCGCAGCCACGAAACATTCAGTACTTC. Full variable domain (remainder filled in from reference TRBV7-2 and TRBJ2-4): GAGVSQSPSNKVTEKGKDVELRCDPISGHTALYWYRQSLGQGLEFLIYFQGNSAPDKSGLPSDRFSAERTGGSVSTLTIQRTQQEDSAVYLCASSLRIAQPRNIQYFGAGTRLSVL.

The chain uses TRBV27 and TRBJ1-5; D may be TRBD1 (5 bases). The CDR3 runs to 15 residues. CDR1 and CDR2 from the germline V gene are MNHEY and SMNVEV (reference sequence). The ends were cut back, 3 bases at V and 0 bases at J, with 9 bases in the middle. For the CDR3, the DNA is TGTGCCAGCAGTTTTTCAGGGCATAGCAATCAGCCCCAGCATTTT. Its protein product is CASSFSGHSNQPQHF.

The chain uses TRBV6-5 and TRBJ1-5, with D perhaps matching TRBD1 (5 bases). Germline lookup yields CDR1 MNHEY and CDR2 SVGAGI. The CDR3 runs to 15 residues. Trimming pared 5 bases from V and 8 bases from J, leaving 19 bases between. The CDR3 region has the DNA TGTGCCAGCAGTCTCCGGACACTGCTTTTGGAGCCCCAGCATTTT. It codes for CASSLRTLLLEPQHF.

V gene TRBV6-6 combines with J gene TRBJ1-1; 7 bases are shared with TRBD1. Germline V lookup: CDR1 MNHNY, CDR2 SVGAGI (reference sequence). The ends lost 0 bases at V and 1 base at J; junction bases unmatched: 2. The CDR3 sequence is 15 residues long. CDR3 residues: CASSYSDRRNTEAFF. The CDR3 DNA is TGTGCCAGCAGTTACTCGGACAGGAGGAACACTGAAGCTTTCTTT.

The genes are TRBV30 and TRBJ2-5, with 7 bases matching TRBD1. This CDR3 is built from 15 residues. The V segment lost 1 base and the J segment 1 base; nucleotides outside the gene matches: 6. Germline CDR1 GTSNPN, CDR2 SVGIG (reference sequence). DNA for the CDR3: TGTGCCTGGAGTGGAAATCCAGGGGGCCAAGAGACCCAGTACTTC. As protein: CAWSGNPGGQETQYF.

The rearrangement links TRBV7-8 to TRBJ2-2; 7 bases line up with TRBD2. Germline CDR1 is SGHVS and CDR2 is FQNEAQ. The V gene end was trimmed by 6 bases and the J gene end by 5 bases; junction bases not matched to a gene: 6. CDR3 length: 14 residues. The CDR3, as DNA: TGTGCCAGCAGGGAGCTAGCGGAAACCGGGGAGCTGTTTTTT. It translates to CASRELAETGELFF.

About this clone: The same CDR3 also results from other DNA sequences found in this sample. The chain uses TRBV30 and TRBJ2-2; 10 nucleotides align to TRBD2. Germline V gene sequence: CDR1 GTSNPN, CDR2 SVGIG (reference sequence). This CDR3 comprises 14 residues. V lost 7 bases and J lost 7; bases outside the gene matches: 9. DNA for the CDR3: TGTGCCTTTCTAGCGGGGGCGTCCCACGGGGAGCTGTTTTTT. Translation gives CAFLAGASHGELFF.

This sequence joins TRBV6-4 and TRBJ2-3; 12 bases fit TRBD2. This CDR3 has 16 amino acids. Germline-derived CDR1 and CDR2 are MRHNA and SNTAGT. The V gene end was trimmed by 6 bases and the J gene end by 1 base; junction bases not matched to a gene: 5. CDR3 DNA sequence: TGTGCCAGCAGCGAGACTAGCGGGGGAGGCACAGATACGCAGTATTTT. Its translation is CASSETSGGGTDTQYF.

V gene TRBV9 combines with J gene TRBJ1-3; 8 nucleotides agree with TRBD1. The CDR3 sequence is 14 residues long. V was pared by 4 bases and J by 4 bases, with 4 bases of the junction left unmatched. Germline V gene lookup returns CDR1 SGDLS and CDR2 YYNGEE. The CDR3 bases are TGTGCCAGCAGCTACGGACAGGGAGGAAACACCATATATTTT. Protein: CASSYGQGGNTIYF.

This chain links TRBV18 with TRBJ2-5; D not certain. Between the trimmed V and J ends, which lost 6 bases and 4 bases, there was a span of 9 bases. The CDR3 is 12 residues long. The germline CDR1 and CDR2 sequences are KGHSH and LQKENI. The CDR3 here is CASSLRGETQYF. The CDR3 region has the DNA TGTGCCAGCTCGCTACGTGGAGAGACCCAGTACTTC. The full variable domain, with the rest looked up from reference TRBV18 and TRBJ2-5, is NAGVMQNPRHLVRRRGQEARLRCSPMKGHSHVYWYRQLPEEGLKFMVYLQKENIIDESGMPKERFSAEFPKEGPSILRIQQVVRGDSAAYFCASSLRGETQYFGPGTRLLVL.

CDR3 sequence: CASSFRQGTSPLHF. In DNA form, the CDR3 reads TGTGCCAGCAGCTTCCGACAGGGGACTTCACCCCTCCACTTT. The chain joins TRBV11-1 to TRBJ1-6; 8 positions agree with TRBD1. In germline, CDR1 is SGHAT, CDR2 FQDESV (reference sequence). The CDR3 consists of 14 residues. V was clipped by 3 bases and J by 9 bases; unmatched bases: 4.

The chain is built from TRBV4-2 and TRBJ2-2, with 11 positions matching TRBD2. The germline V gene encodes CDR1 LGHNA and CDR2 YNFKEQ. J gave up 7 bases and V 4 bases, and 14 bases lay outside the gene matches. The CDR3 loop spans 18 amino acids. CDR3 amino acids: CASSRSGLAGGPGGELFF. CDR3 in DNA: TGTGCCAGCAGCCGATCGGGATTAGCGGGGGGGCCGGGCGGGGAGCTGTTTTTT.

The genes are TRBV2 and TRBJ1-2; D is possibly TRBD1 (6 bases). CDR1 is SNHLY and CDR2 is FYNNEI in the germline V gene. Trimming left V 2 bases short and J 1 base short, with 11 bases between. The CDR3 is 15 residues long. CDR3: CASSETGIGNYGYTF. CDR3 DNA sequence: TGTGCCAGCAGTGAAACAGGGATAGGTAACTATGGCTACACCTTC.

V gene TRBV27 combines with J gene TRBJ2-7; no clear D. The germline gives CDR1 MNHEY, CDR2 SMNVEV (reference sequence). The V end lost 3 bases, the J end lost 3 bases, and 15 bases lay between the germline ends. The CDR3 covers 15 residues. CDR3 DNA: TGTGCCAGCAGTTTGGTGGGCGCTAACCTCTACGAGCAGTACTTC. This codes for CASSLVGANLYEQYF.

Here the CDR3 reads CASSVRPGGSKETQYF. The CDR3 DNA reads as TGTGCCAGCAGCGTTCGGCCCGGAGGTAGTAAGGAGACCCAGTACTTC. The chain employs TRBV9 and TRBJ2-5; perhaps TRBD2 as D (5 bases). The CDR3 sequence is 16 residues long. Per the germline V gene, CDR1 is SGDLS and CDR2 is YYNGEE. V was pared by 2 bases and J by 5 bases, with 19 bases between.